This entry describes one T cell receptor (beta chain). Its antigen is still unknown. Qualities for individual bases were not recorded, and no much larger clone is one base off. The data were obtained in a study of blood T cell repertoires in COVID-19 (dated by TCRdb to 2020 to 2022). For the wider study: Collaborator samples came from the United States, Italy and Spain and covered acute and convalescent phases of COVID-19. The repertoires were released in a freely available public database meant as a resource for research on the immune response to SARS-CoV-2. Sample metadata almost always included a de-identified subject ID, COVID-19 status, age in years and sex. The samples were drawn from the first 160 participants of the ongoing ImmuneRACE study and from 1,200 or so subjects provided by 6 global collaborators. The prospective study material was composed of cDNA or gDNA derived from T cells, B-cell-depleted T cells, or PBMCs. Where available, HLA class I and class II types were taken from metadata supplied by the sample provider and were not determined by assay-based typing. Subjects who had been exposed to COVID-19, were actively infected with it, or had recovered from it provided the deeply sampled blood TCRbeta repertoires that made up the dataset. Study-wide conclusions, independent of this receptor: The quantity of clinical and demographic metadata differed by source and by participant and was supplied without curation.

The CDR3 covers 15 residues, taking in both the cysteine and the phenylalanine. Only the CDR3 portion is preserved as DNA: 45 bases, with reading frame beginning at the first base. According to the germline V gene, CDR1 reads KGHSH and CDR2 reads LQKENI. At the junction V is shortened by 3 bases and J by 4 bases, with 15 bases in between. The immunoSEQ Assay, a bias-controlled multiplex PCR, was used to amplify TCRbeta CDR3 regions from genomic DNA. As for the original processing: Nucleated cell counts per sample were estimated from amplification of reference gene primers within the assay. Sequence reads were collapsed and filtered to measure the absolute abundance of every unique TCRbeta CDR3 rearrangement. For each sample, productive Simpson clonality was calculated as the square root of Simpson's diversity index across productive rearrangements. TCRdb obtained this table from immuneACCESS and retained in-frame rearrangements with V and J assigned. These tables miss some clones; where compared with another copy, unresolved V genes account for less than half of the shortfall, and the remainder is unexplained. The D gene and trimming were derived from the DNA, and the V and J assignments and clone size from that table. A total of fewer than 130,000 clones appear in this sample, roughly four fifths of them only once. The top ten hold less than 25% of the sample.

Each collaborating institution followed its own protocols to collect whole blood in K2EDTA tubes. Collaborator samples were shipped for TCRbeta analysis as frozen whole blood, isolated PBMCs, or DNA extracted from either sample type. The chain is assembled from TRBV18 and TRBJ1-2, with TRBD1 tentatively as D gene (6 bases match). The sequenced material came from peripheral blood. This receptor was obtained from a man in his sixties or seventies with active or convalescent COVID-19. CDR3 reads: CASSPRTVEIYGYTF. At the DNA level, the sequence is TGTGCCAGCTCACCTCGGACAGTAGAGATCTATGGCTACACCTTC.